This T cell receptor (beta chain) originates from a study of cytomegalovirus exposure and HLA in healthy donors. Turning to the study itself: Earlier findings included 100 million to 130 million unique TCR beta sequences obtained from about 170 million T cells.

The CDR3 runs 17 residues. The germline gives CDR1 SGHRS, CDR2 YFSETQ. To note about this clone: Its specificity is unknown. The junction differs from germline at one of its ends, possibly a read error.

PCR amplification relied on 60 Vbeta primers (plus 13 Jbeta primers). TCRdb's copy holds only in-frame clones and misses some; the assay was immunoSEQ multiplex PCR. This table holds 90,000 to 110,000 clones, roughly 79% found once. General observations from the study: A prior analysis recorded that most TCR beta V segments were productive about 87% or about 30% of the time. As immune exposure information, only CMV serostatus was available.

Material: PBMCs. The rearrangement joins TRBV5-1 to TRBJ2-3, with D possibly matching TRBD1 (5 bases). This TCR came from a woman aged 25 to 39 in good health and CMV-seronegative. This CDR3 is CASSFRVSHLSTDTQYF. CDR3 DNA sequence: TGCGCCAGCAGCTTCAGGGTCTCCCACTTAAGCACCGATACGCAGTATTTT.